This entry concerns a single TCR beta chain. In its sample, this clone was seen a few times. Which antigen it targets is not known. Nothing much larger sits one base from this clone, and base qualities are not available. The CDR3 spans 16 residues, from the cysteine through the phenylalanine. The CDR3 DNA has 48 bases and is translated from base 1. The germline V gene yields LGHNA for CDR1 and YSLEER for CDR2. V loses 0 bases of germline sequence and J loses 0 bases, and the interval between the two ends is 11 bases. The data are from a study of beta chain features in type 1 diabetes (dated by TCRdb to the late 2010s). General notes on the study: Patients and healthy donors did not differ in mean age, gender distribution, total cell number or subset yield. Whereas all 30 or so donors provided naive and central memory subsets, regulatory and stem cell-like memory subsets were isolated from just 8 patients and roughly eight healthy donors. A total of roughly 98,000,000 sorted cells were examined across all samples, and a strong correlation was observed between cell number per subset and RNA yield. In the study, recently diagnosed type 1 diabetes patients and matched healthy donors were compared on the TCRB repertoires of their sorted circulating CD4+ T cell subsets.

The entire isolated RNA was reverse transcribed using the High Capacity cDNA Reverse Transcription Kit, and thus expressed TCRB transcripts were sequenced. Naive, central memory and regulatory T cell samples underwent deep immunoSEQ sequencing, averaging about 3.57 million total reads per sample. Sorted cells were lysed in RLT buffer, and RNA was extracted using DNase-treated RNeasy Micro or Mini kits according to cell number. Each cell subset was processed on its own to prevent cross-contamination, while patient and healthy donor samples were processed together. Using the immunoSEQ multiplex PCR, TCRB sequences were amplified from cDNA into 87-bp fragments spanning the CDR3 region. Sequencing of the amplicons was done on the Illumina HiSeq platform. The authors processed their data as follows. Synthetic template baselines were used to correct PCR bias computationally, reads within Hamming distance 2 were collapsed together, and singletons that could not be merged were discarded. By aligning reads against IMGT, V, D and J genes, CDR3 length, and insertions or deletions at six rearrangement sites were assigned. Within each subset, clonotype counts were normalized to the number of sorted cells before true diversity and Gini coefficients were calculated with the tcR R package. The overlap coefficient, calculated on TCRB nucleotide sequences, was used to quantify repertoire sharing. Out-of-frame TCRB sequences from naive cells were analyzed to stand in for the pre-selection repertoire. TCRdb stores this immuneACCESS table with in-frame sequences only. Part of the clones is absent; in the studies checked, under half of the shortfall reflects unresolved V genes, and no reason is known for the rest. V, J and clone size are taken as reported in that table, and D and trimming were inferred from the DNA itself. The sample has about 620,000 clones on record, 15% to 17% of them singletons. Of the sample, about 0.097% is held by the ten largest clones.

Overall study results and their limits: Because small numbers of individuals were included in the HLA sub-analyses, any influence of HLA type on TCRB rearrangement was left unresolved. Because cDNA was sequenced instead of genomic DNA, activated cells with high expression could be over-represented, although the groups did not differ in activation or CD3 levels. A moderate but significant shortening of TCRB CDR3 length was observed in type 1 diabetes patients in all four CD4+ subsets. Naive, central memory and regulatory TCRB repertoires appeared to be more alike among patients than among healthy donors. PCR might favor shorter templates, but patient and control samples were amplified and corrected together, so any skew would affect both groups equally. At VDJ recombination sites, patients with type 1 diabetes made fewer insertions and deleted more nucleotides, a pattern implying thymic rearrangement abnormalities.

A single peripheral blood draw of around 0.11 L on average was collected from each donor into heparinised tubes. A BD FACSAria II was used to sort naive, central memory, regulatory and stem cell-like memory CD4+ T cells with a panel that included CD45RO, CCR7, CD25, CD127, CD95 and CD27. Purity was above 95% for every sorted population. PBMCs were isolated immediately by Lymphoprep density gradient centrifugation and stained directly without culture. Samples were stained and sorted in pairs, with one healthy donor and one patient per experiment, so that batch effects were minimized. The V and J segments used are TRBV4-3 and TRBJ1-1, with the identity of the D gene unclear. This clonotype originated in a young man in good health. Sequenced: naive CD4+ T cells from blood. Reading the label with the study, this specimen's cell subset or site is: true naive CD4+ T cells. For the CDR3, the sequence is CASSQEFGGLNTEAFF. The DNA reads TGCGCCAGCAGCCAAGAATTTGGAGGGTTGAACACTGAAGCTTTCTTT.